One sample yielded the 29 T cell receptor beta chains listed below, sequenced in a study of control samples from healthy donors and cancer patients. Assay used: immunoSEQ multiplex PCR; TCRdb lists only in-frame clones, some missing. The sample shows 100,000 to 150,000 clones, roughly nine tenths of them seen only once. Material for sequencing was blood. These receptors were collected from a woman between 18 and 29 years old in good health.

The genes are TRBV9 and TRBJ2-1, with 13 bases identical to TRBD2. Germline CDR1 is SGDLS and CDR2 is YYNGEE. Losses at the gene ends were 0 bases for V and 9 bases for J; bases not matched to a gene: 9. The CDR3 runs 17 residues. In nucleotides, the CDR3 is TGTGCCAGCAGCGTAGTAGGGCGACTAGCGGGGGGAGGTGAGCAGTTCTTC. It yields the protein CASSVVGRLAGGGEQFF.

The chain combines TRBV19 with TRBJ2-2; no definite D call. The V end lost 1 base, the J end lost 5 bases, and 5 bases lay between the germline ends. Germline V gives CDR1 LNHDA, CDR2 SQIVND (reference sequence). This CDR3 spans 13 amino acids. The CDR3 nucleotides read TGTGCCAGTAGTATAGTAAGGACCGGGGAGCTGTTTTTT. Amino acids: CASSIVRTGELFF.

This chain uses TRBV5-4 with TRBJ2-7, with D unclear. Germline lookup yields CDR1 SGHNT and CDR2 YYREEE (reference sequence). The V end lost 1 base, the J end lost 1 base, and 9 bases lay between the germline ends. CDR3 length equals 14 residues. CDR3 nucleotides: TGTGCCAGCAGCTTGTCTCTGGGATCCTACGAGCAGTACTTC. Residues: CASSLSLGSYEQYF.

The V call is TRBV2, the J call TRBJ2-1, with 8 bases lining up with TRBD2. In germline, CDR1 is SNHLY, CDR2 FYNNEI. J was trimmed by 5 bases and V by 7 bases; bases with no gene match: 4. The CDR3 sequence is 13 residues long. The CDR3 sequence is CASNWRGDNEQFF. In DNA form, the CDR3 reads TGTGCCAGCAACTGGCGGGGGGACAATGAGCAGTTCTTC.

The V and J genes are TRBV7-9 and TRBJ1-1; TRBD1 is a possible D gene (5 bases). V lost 7 bases and J 4 bases, leaving 13 bases between the germline ends. Germline CDR1 is SEHNR and CDR2 is FQNEAQ (reference sequence). There are 13 residues in the CDR3. The CDR3 nucleotides are TGTGCCAGCAACCATGGGGGAACCACTGAAGCTTTCTTT. This codes for CASNHGGTTEAFF.

This sequence joins TRBV4-2 and TRBJ2-7, with unresolved D. In germline, CDR1 is LGHNA, CDR2 YNFKEQ. V lost 2 bases, J lost 1 base, and 15 bases lay in between. CDR3 length: 16 amino acids. CDR3 nucleotides: TGTGCCAGCAGCCAAACCCCGGACGTCGGATCCTACGAGCAGTACTTC. Translating gives CASSQTPDVGSYEQYF.

The chain carries TRBV5-1 and TRBJ2-2; 9 bases align to TRBD2. The CDR3 has 15 residues. CDR1 and CDR2 (germline): SGHRS, YFSETQ. After removal of 4 bases from V and 3 bases from J, the junction contained 4 bases not matched to a gene. The CDR3 reads CASSPRGRDTGELFF. For the CDR3, the DNA is TGCGCCAGCAGCCCCCGCGGGAGGGACACCGGGGAGCTGTTTTTT.

The J gene is TRBJ2-7, the V gene TRBV4-3; D might be TRBD1 or TRBD2, each matching 5 bases. The V gene's germline CDR1 is LGHNA and CDR2 YSLEER. Trimming cost V 0 bases and J 2 bases, with 26 bases left between them. The CDR3 loop spans 20 amino acids. The CDR3 nucleotides are TGCGCCAGCAGCCAAGATATAACGCTGAGCCGGGACCCCGGTCCCTACGAGCAGTACTTC. Amino acid sequence: CASSQDITLSRDPGPYEQYF.

This clone appeared a single time. CDR3 bases: TGTGCCAGCAGCCACACTAGCGGGATGAGCACAGATACGCAGTATTTT. This translates into CASSHTSGMSTDTQYF. The chain has TRBV5-5 and TRBJ2-3; TRBD2 matches at 10 bases. CDR3 length: 16 amino acids. Germline V gives CDR1 SGHKS, CDR2 YYEKEE (reference sequence). V trimming: 4 bases; J trimming: 0 bases; junction bases outside the gene matches: 5.

About this clone: The sample has other DNA sequences that encode this CDR3 too. V and J are TRBV30 and TRBJ1-5, with a weak D call TRBD1 (5 bases). V lost 0 bases to trimming and J lost 6 bases, with 12 bases between them. From germline, CDR1 is GTSNPN and CDR2 SVGIG (reference sequence). The CDR3 is made up of 14 amino acids. This chain's CDR3 is CAWSVSGRGQPQHF. The CDR3 DNA sequence: TGTGCCTGGAGTGTGTCAGGGAGGGGTCAGCCCCAGCATTTT.

The rearrangement links TRBV7-2 to TRBJ2-1, with TRBD2 matching over 13 bases. The CDR3 has 14 residues. Unmatched junction bases numbered 4, after V lost 4 bases and J lost 10 bases. Germline V gene data show CDR1 as SGHTA and CDR2 as FQGNSA. This CDR3 reads CASSSGLAGWEQFF. As DNA, the CDR3 is TGTGCCAGCAGCTCGGGACTAGCGGGATGGGAGCAGTTCTTC.

V is TRBV28 and J is TRBJ1-4, with 7 bases that match TRBD1. J gave up 7 bases and V 1 base, and 9 bases lay outside the gene matches. The CDR3 sequence is 16 residues long. Germline V gene sequence: CDR1 MDHEN, CDR2 SYDVKM. The CDR3: CASSLFRGGSSEKLFF. CDR3 DNA: TGTGCCAGCAGTTTATTTAGAGGGGGCTCAAGTGAAAAACTGTTTTTT.

The chain couples TRBV13 to TRBJ2-7, with TRBD2 identical over 9 bases. Germline CDR1 PRHDT, CDR2 FYEKMQ (reference sequence). The CDR3 has 16 amino acids. Unmatched junction bases numbered 10, after V lost 4 bases and J lost 3 bases. The chain's CDR3 is CASSSRPGTSNYEQYF. The CDR3 region has the DNA TGTGCCAGCAGCTCCCGTCCCGGGACTAGCAACTACGAGCAGTACTTC.

The CDR3 protein is CASSLTIGEKLFF. In DNA, the CDR3 is TGCGCCAGCAGCTTGACCATAGGTGAAAAACTGTTTTTT. V is TRBV5-1 and J is TRBJ1-4, with D uncertain. The CDR3 loop spans 13 amino acids. CDR1 SGHRS and CDR2 YFSETQ come from the germline V gene. V gave up 1 base and J gave up 7 bases, with 8 bases separating them.

The gene calls are TRBV5-1 and TRBJ2-2, with TRBD2 matching over 12 bases. V lost 7 bases and J lost 0; bases outside the gene matches: 1. The germline CDR1 and CDR2 sequences are SGHRS and YFSETQ. The CDR3 contains 15 residues. CDR3: CASGLAGPNTGELFF. The CDR3 bases are TGCGCCAGCGGACTAGCGGGACCGAACACCGGGGAGCTGTTTTTT.

V is TRBV11-2 and J is TRBJ2-3; D is unresolved. Germline CDR1 and CDR2: SGHAT and FQNNGV. Trimming left V 2 bases short and J 3 bases short, with 9 bases between. CDR3 length: 14 amino acids. The CDR3 DNA sequence: TGTGCCAGCAGCTTACTGCGATGGACAGATACGCAGTATTTT. It specifies CASSLLRWTDTQYF.

In this sample, this clone turned up once. In the same sample, other DNA sequences code for this CDR3. This sequence joins TRBV9 and TRBJ1-2, with a tentative D call TRBD1 (5 bases). Germline loops: CDR1 SGDLS, CDR2 YYNGEE. Trimming removed 3 bases from V and 8 bases from J, with 8 bases in between. This CDR3 has 11 residues. CDR3 coding DNA: TGTGCCAGCAGCGCCCGGGGGGGCTACACCTTC. Translated, it gives CASSARGGYTF.

V usage is TRBV27 and J usage is TRBJ2-2; D is undetermined. The CDR3 is 16 residues long. Between the trimmed V and J ends, which lost 1 base and 6 bases, there was a span of 15 bases. Per germline, CDR1 MNHEY and CDR2 SMNVEV (reference sequence). CDR3 sequence: CASSLYGTNSPGELFF. The DNA of the CDR3 is TGTGCCAGCAGTTTATACGGCACGAACTCCCCCGGGGAGCTGTTTTTT.

V is TRBV5-4 and J is TRBJ1-1; 7 bases match TRBD1. This CDR3 spans 17 amino acids. In germline, CDR1 is SGHNT, CDR2 YYREEE (reference sequence). V lost 4 bases and J lost 5; bases outside the gene matches: 17. The CDR3 nucleotides are TGTGCCAGCAGCCCCCCGACGATGAGACAGGGCGAGACTGAAGCTTTCTTT. The encoded protein is CASSPPTMRQGETEAFF.

This clone appeared once. The chain has TRBV7-2 and TRBJ1-2; 9 bases match TRBD1. CDR3 size: 15 residues. J lost 6 bases, V lost 5 bases, and 10 bases had no gene match. The V gene's germline CDR1 is SGHTA and CDR2 FQGNSA. In nucleotides, the CDR3 is TGTGCCAGCAGCCTCCGGGACAGGGATTACGATGGCTACACCTTC. Protein: CASSLRDRDYDGYTF.

The rearrangement uses TRBV11-2 and TRBJ2-5; 10 bases are shared with TRBD2. Germline V gene sequence: CDR1 SGHAT, CDR2 FQNNGV. Trimming cost V 3 bases and J 3 bases; bases outside gene matches: 1. This CDR3 is built from 14 residues. In DNA form, the CDR3 reads TGTGCCAGCAGCTTCGGACTAGCGGAAGAGACCCAGTACTTC. This sequence encodes CASSFGLAEETQYF.

The J gene is TRBJ1-1, the V gene TRBV6-5; the match to TRBD1 covers 9 bases. V shed 2 bases, J shed 4 bases, and the junction held 2 bases outside the gene matches. The CDR3 sequence is 14 residues long. CDR1 and CDR2 from the germline V gene are MNHEY and SVGAGI. In nucleotides, the CDR3 is TGTGCCAGCAGTTACACAGGGGGCGGCACTGAAGCTTTCTTT. The encoded protein is CASSYTGGGTEAFF.

The chain joins TRBV7-7 to TRBJ2-3; D is ambiguous. Germline CDR1 reads SSHAT; CDR2 reads FNYEAQ (reference sequence). CDR3 length: 15 amino acids. V was cut by 5 bases and J by 2 bases, with 14 bases left in between. CDR3 sequence (DNA): TGTGCCAGCAGCACTAAGGATAGGGACACAGATACGCAGTATTTT. It yields the protein CASSTKDRDTDTQYF.

The chain couples TRBV27 to TRBJ2-1; D remains ambiguous. CDR1 is MNHEY, CDR2 SMNVEV, per germline (reference sequence). The CDR3 loop spans 13 amino acids. V lost 3 bases and J 0 bases, leaving 3 bases between the germline ends. The CDR3 bases are TGTGCCAGCAGTTTCGGCTCCTACAATGAGCAGTTCTTC. Translation gives CASSFGSYNEQFF.

The chain couples TRBV12-5 to TRBJ2-1; D is tentatively TRBD1 or TRBD2 (5 bases each). Germline-derived CDR1 and CDR2 are LGHNT and FRNRAP. Trimming removed 5 bases from V and 14 bases from J, with 13 bases in between. The CDR3 is 11 amino acids. The CDR3, as DNA: TGTGCTAGTGGTCCTCCGGGACCTAAGTTCTTC. Amino acid sequence: CASGPPGPKFF.

The chain joins TRBV19 to TRBJ2-1; TRBD1 matches at 9 bases. V dropped 4 bases and J dropped 7; count of bases not matched to a gene: 8. CDR1 is LNHDA and CDR2 is SQIVND in the germline V gene (reference sequence). The CDR3 covers 15 residues. CDR3 region: CASSKRGQGWNEQFF. The CDR3, as DNA: TGTGCCAGTAGTAAACGCGGACAGGGGTGGAATGAGCAGTTCTTC.

The chain has TRBV5-4 and TRBJ2-4; 8 bases are a match to TRBD1. Germline CDR1 SGHNT, CDR2 YYREEE (reference sequence). The CDR3 spans 13 residues. J lost 8 bases, V lost 4 bases, and 5 bases had no gene match. The CDR3 region has the DNA TGTGCCAGCAGCCGGGACAGGACGGACATTCAGTACTTC. This codes for CASSRDRTDIQYF.

This chain links TRBV18 with TRBJ2-2; D remains unclear. Germline lookup yields CDR1 KGHSH and CDR2 LQKENI. V lost 0 bases, J lost 1 base, and 3 bases lay in between. The CDR3 sequence is 14 residues long. CDR3 protein: CASSPPKNTGELFF. In DNA form, the CDR3 reads TGTGCCAGCTCACCACCCAAGAACACCGGGGAGCTGTTTTTT.

In this sample, this clone turned up once. CDR3 nucleotide sequence: TGTGCCGCAAACACAGGGGCGGGAGCGAACACCGGGGAGCTGTTTTTT. This gives the protein CAANTGAGANTGELFF. The chain couples TRBV19 to TRBJ2-2; D assignment may be TRBD1 or TRBD2 (7 bases each). Germline V CDR1 and CDR2: LNHDA, SQIVND (reference sequence). The V end lost 11 bases, the J end lost 0 bases, and 19 bases lay between the germline ends. The CDR3 length is 16 residues.